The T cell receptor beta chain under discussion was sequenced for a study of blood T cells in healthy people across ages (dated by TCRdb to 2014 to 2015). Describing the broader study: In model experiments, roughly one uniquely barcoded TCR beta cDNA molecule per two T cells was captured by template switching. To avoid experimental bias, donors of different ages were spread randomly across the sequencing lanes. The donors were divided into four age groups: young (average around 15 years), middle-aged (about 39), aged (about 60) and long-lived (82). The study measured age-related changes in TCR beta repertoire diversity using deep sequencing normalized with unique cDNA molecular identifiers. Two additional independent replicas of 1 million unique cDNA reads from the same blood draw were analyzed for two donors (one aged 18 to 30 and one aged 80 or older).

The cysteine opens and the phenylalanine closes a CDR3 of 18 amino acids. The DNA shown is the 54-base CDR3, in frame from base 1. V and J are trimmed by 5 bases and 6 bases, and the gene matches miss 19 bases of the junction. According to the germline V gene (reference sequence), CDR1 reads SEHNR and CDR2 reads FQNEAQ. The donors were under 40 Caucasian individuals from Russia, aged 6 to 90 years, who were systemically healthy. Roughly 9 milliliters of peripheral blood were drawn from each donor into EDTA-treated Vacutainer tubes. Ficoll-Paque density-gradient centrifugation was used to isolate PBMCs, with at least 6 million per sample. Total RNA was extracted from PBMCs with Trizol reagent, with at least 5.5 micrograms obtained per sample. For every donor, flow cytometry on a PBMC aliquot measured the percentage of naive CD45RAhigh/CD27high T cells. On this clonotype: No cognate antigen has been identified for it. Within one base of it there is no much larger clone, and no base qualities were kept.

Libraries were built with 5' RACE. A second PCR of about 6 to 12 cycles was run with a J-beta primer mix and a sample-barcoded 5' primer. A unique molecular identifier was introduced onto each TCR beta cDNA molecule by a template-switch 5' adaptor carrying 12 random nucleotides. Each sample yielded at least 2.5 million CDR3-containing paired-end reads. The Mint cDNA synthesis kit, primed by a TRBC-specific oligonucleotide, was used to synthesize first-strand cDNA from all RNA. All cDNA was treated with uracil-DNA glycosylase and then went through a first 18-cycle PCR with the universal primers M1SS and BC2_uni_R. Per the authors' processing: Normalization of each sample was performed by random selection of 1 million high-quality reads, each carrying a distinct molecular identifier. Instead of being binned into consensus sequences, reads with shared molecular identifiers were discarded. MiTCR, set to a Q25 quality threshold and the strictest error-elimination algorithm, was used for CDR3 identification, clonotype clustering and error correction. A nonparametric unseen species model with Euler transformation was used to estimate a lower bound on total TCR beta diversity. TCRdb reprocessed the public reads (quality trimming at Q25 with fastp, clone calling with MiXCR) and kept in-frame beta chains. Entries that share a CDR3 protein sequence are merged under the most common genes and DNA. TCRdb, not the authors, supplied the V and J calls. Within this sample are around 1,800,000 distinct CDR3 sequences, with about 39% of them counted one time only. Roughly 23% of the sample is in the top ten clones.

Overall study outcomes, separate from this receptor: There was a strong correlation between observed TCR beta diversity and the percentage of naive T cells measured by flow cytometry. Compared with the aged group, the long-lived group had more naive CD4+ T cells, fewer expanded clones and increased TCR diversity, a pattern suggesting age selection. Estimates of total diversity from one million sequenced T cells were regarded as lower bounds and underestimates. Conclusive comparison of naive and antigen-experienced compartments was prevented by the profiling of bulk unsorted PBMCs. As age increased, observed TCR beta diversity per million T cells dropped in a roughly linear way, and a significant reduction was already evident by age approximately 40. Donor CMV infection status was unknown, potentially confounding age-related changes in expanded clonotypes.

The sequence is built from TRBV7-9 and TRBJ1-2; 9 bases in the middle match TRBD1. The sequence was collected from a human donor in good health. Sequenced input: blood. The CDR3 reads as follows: CASSDRVPGQGKGDGYTF. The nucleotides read TGTGCCAGCAGCGACCGTGTCCCGGGACAGGGAAAAGGGGATGGCTACACCTTC.